This TCR beta chain is from a study of CD8 T cells in ankylosing spondylitis. Whole-study findings and limits: Eight highly homologous variants formed a TCR beta motif that appeared characteristic of ankylosing spondylitis blood. There was reportedly significant enrichment of clones that were disease-linked in matched ankylosing spondylitis synovial fluid. Disease-linked clones were found to be CD8+ and relatively rare in peripheral blood.

TCRdb processed the 5' RACE reads anew with MiXCR; each CDR3 protein has one entry. The sample records some 220,000 distinct CDR3 sequences, about 10% being singletons. The CDR3 consists of 14 residues. V dropped 4 bases and J dropped 5 bases, with 14 bases sitting between them. Germline CDR1 MNHNS, CDR2 SASEGT. Comments on this clonotype: Its antigen is as yet unknown. A much larger clone differs from this one at a single base, so this may be a read error.

The chain recombines TRBV6-1 with TRBJ1-1, with D possibly TRBD1 on 6 matching bases. The TCR comes from a male donor with ankylosing spondylitis or in good health (not recorded which). Material: blood, either unsorted or a sorted T cell fraction (not recorded which). The CDR3 DNA sequence: TGTGCCAGCAGTGGTGTAGGGGGGGTGACTGAAGCTTTCTTT. Protein product: CASSGVGGVTEAFF.